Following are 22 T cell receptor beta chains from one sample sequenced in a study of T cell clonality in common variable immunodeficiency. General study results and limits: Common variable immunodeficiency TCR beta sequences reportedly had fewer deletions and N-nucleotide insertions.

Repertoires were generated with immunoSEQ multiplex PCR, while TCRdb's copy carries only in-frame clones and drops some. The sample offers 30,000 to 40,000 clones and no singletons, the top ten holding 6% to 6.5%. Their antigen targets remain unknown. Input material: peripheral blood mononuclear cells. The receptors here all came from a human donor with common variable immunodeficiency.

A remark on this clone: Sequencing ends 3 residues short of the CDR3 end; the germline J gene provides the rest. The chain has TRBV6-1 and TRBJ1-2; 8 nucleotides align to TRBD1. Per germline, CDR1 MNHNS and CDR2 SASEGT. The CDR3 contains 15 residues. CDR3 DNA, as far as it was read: TGTGCCAGCAGTGGCCGGGACAGGATAATGCCGGGC. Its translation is CASSGRDRIMPG. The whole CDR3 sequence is CASSGRDRIMPGYTF.

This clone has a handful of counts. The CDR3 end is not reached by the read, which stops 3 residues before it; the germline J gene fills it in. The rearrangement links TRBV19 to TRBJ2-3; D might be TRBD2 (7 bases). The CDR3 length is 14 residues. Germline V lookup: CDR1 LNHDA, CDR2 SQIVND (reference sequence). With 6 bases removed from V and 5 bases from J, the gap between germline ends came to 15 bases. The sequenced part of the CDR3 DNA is TGTGCCAGTAGCCAAGTCGGGGGGCGAGATACG. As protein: CASSQVGGRDT. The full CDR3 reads CASSQVGGRDTQYF.

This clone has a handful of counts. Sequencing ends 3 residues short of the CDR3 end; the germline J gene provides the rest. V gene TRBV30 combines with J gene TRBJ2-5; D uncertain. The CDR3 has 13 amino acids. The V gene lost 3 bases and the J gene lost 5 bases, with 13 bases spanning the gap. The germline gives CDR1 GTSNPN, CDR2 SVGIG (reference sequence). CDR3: CAWRSLGRETQYF. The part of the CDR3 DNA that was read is TGTGCCTGGAGGTCTCTCGGCAGGGAGACC.

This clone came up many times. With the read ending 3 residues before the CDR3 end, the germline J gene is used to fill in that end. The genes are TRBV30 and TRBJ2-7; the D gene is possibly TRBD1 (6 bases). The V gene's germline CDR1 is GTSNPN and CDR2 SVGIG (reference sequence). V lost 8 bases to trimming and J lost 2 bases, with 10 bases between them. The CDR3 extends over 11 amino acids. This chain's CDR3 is CARRDTYEQYF. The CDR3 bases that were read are TGTGCCCGACGGGACACCTACGAG.

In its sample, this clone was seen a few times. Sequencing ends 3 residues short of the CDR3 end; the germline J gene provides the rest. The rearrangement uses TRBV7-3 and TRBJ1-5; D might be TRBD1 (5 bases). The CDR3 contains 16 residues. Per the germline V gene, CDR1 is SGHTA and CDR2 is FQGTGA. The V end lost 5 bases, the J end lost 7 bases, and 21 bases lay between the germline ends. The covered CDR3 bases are TGTGCCAGCAGCCCCACTGGCAGGGAGGTATGGCAGCCC. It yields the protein CASSPTGREVWQP. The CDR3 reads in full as CASSPTGREVWQPQHF.

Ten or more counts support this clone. CDR3 DNA (partial): TGTGCCAGCAGCTCCGGACAGAATAGTTACAATGAG. It specifies CASSSGQNSYNE. The entire CDR3 protein reads CASSSGQNSYNEQFF. The genes are TRBV5-4 and TRBJ2-1, with D tentatively TRBD1 (6 bases). The sequenced fragment ends 3 residues before the CDR3 boundary, so the rest is inferred from the germline J gene. There are 15 residues in the CDR3. The germline gives CDR1 SGHNT, CDR2 YYREEE (reference sequence). Deletions cut 3 bases from V and 4 bases from J, with 14 bases between. Drawing the rest from reference TRBV5-4 and TRBJ2-1, the complete variable domain is ETGVTQSPTHLIKTRGQQVTLRCSSQSGHNTVSWYQQALGQGPQFIFQYYREEENGRGNFPPRFSGLQFPNYSSELNVNALELDDSALYLCASSSGQNSYNEQFFGPGTRLTVL.

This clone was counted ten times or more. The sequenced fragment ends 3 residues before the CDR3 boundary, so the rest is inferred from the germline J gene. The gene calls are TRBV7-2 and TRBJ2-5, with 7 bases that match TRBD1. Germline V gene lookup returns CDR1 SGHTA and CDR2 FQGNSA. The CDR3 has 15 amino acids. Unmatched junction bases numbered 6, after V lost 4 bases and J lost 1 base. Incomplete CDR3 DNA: TGTGCCAGCAGCTCACACACAGGGGCCCAAGAGACC. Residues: CASSSHTGAQET. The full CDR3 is CASSSHTGAQETQYF.

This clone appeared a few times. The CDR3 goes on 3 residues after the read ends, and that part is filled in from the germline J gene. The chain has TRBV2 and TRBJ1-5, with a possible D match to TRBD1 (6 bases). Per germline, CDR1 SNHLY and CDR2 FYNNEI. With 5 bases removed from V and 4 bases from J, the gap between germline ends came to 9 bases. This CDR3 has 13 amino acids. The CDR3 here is CASSPQGNQPQHF. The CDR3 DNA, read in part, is TGTGCCAGCAGTCCACAGGGTAATCAGCCC.

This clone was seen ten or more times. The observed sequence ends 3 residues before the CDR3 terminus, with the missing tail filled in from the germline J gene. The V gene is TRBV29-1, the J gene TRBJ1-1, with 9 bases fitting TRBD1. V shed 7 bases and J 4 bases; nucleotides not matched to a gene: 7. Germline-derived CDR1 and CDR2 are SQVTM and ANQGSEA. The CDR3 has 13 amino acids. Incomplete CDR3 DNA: TGCAGCGCCTGGACAGGGGTCTTCACTGAA. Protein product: CSAWTGVFTE. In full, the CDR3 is CSAWTGVFTEAFF.

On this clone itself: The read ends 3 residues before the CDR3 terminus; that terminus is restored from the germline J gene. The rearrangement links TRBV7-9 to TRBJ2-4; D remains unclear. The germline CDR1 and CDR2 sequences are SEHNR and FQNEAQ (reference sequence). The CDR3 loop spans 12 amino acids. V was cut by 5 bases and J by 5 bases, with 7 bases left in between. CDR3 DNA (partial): TGTGCCAGCAGCCCCCAGGAAAACATT. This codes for CASSPQENI. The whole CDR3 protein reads CASSPQENIQYF.

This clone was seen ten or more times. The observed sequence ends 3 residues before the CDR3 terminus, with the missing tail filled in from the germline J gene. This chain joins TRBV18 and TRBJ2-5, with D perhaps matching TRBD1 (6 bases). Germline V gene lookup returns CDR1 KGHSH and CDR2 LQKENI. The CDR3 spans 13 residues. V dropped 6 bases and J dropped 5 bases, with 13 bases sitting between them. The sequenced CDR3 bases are TGTGCCAGCTCCTTGGACAGTGGGGAGACC. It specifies CASSLDSGET. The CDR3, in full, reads CASSLDSGETQYF. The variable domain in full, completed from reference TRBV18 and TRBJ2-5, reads NAGVMQNPRHLVRRRGQEARLRCSPMKGHSHVYWYRQLPEEGLKFMVYLQKENIIDESGMPKERFSAEFPKEGPSILRIQQVVRGDSAAYFCASSLDSGETQYFGPGTRLLVL.

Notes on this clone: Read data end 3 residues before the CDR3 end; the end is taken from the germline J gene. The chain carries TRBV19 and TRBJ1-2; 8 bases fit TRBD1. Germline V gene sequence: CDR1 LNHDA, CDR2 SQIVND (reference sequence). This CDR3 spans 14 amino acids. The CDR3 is CASSIGPGGESYTF. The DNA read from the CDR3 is TGTGCCAGTAGTATAGGGCCAGGGGGCGAGAGC. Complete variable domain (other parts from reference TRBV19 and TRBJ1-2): DGGITQSPKYLFRKEGQNVTLSCEQNLNHDAMYWYRQDPGQGLRLIYYSQIVNDFQKGDIAEGYSVSREKKESFPLTVTSAQKNPTAFYLCASSIGPGGESYTFGSGTRLTVV.

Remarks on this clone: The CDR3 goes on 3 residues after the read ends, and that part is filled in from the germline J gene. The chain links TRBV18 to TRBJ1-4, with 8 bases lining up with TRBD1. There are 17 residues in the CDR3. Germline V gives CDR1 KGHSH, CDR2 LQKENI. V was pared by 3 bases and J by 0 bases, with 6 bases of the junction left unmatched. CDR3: CASSPAGQAATNEKLFF. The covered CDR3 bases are TGTGCCAGCTCACCGGCGGGACAGGCCGCAACTAATGAAAAA.

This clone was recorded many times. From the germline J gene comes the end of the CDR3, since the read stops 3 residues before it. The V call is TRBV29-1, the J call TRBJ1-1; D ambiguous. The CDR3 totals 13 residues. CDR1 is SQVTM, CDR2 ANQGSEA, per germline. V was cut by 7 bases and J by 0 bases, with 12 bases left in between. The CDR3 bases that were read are TGCAGCGCTGCTTTAGAGTTGAACACTGAA. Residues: CSAALELNTE. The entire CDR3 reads CSAALELNTEAFF.

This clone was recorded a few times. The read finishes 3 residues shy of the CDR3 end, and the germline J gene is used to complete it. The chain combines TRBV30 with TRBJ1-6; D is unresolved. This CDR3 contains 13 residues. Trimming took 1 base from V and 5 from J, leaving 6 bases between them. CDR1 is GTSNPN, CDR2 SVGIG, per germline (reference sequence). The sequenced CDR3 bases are TGTGCCTGGAGTGGGCGGAATAATTCACCC. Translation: CAWSGRNNSP. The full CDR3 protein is CAWSGRNNSPLHF.

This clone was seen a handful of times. The CDR3 region is CASSSGQGATGELFF. CDR3 DNA, as far as it was read: TGTGCCAGCAGCTCGGGACAGGGGGCCACCGGGGAG. This sequence joins TRBV7-9 and TRBJ2-2, with 12 positions matching TRBD1. The DNA ends 3 residues before the CDR3 does, and the rest of the CDR3 is filled in from the germline J gene. CDR1 SEHNR and CDR2 FQNEAQ come from the germline V gene (reference sequence). This CDR3 has 15 amino acids. Losses at the gene ends were 4 bases for V and 4 bases for J; bases not matched to a gene: 1.

CDR3 bases read: TGTGCCAGCTCACCGGATAGCGGGGGGCCCCAAGAGACC. As protein: CASSPDSGGPQET. Given in full, the CDR3 is CASSPDSGGPQETQYF. This rearrangement joins TRBV18 to TRBJ2-5, with 10 positions matching TRBD2. The sequenced fragment ends 3 residues before the CDR3 boundary, so the rest is inferred from the germline J gene. V lost 3 bases, J lost 1 base, and 5 bases stayed unmatched. Germline-derived CDR1 and CDR2 are KGHSH and LQKENI. The CDR3 runs to 16 residues.

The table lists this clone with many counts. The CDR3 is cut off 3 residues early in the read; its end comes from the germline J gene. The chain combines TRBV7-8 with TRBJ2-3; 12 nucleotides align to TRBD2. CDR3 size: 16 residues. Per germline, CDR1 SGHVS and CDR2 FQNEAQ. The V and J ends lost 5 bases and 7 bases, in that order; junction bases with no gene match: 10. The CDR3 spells CASSRPPSGGANTQYF. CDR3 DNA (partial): TGTGCCAGCAGCCGCCCCCCTAGCGGGGGGGCAAATACG.

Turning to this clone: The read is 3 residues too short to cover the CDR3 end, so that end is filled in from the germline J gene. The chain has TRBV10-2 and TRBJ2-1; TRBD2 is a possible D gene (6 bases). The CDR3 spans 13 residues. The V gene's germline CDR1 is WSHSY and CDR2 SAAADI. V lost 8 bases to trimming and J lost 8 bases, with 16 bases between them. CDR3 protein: CASWRGGVYEQFF. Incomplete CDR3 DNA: TGCGCCAGCTGGAGAGGCGGGGTTTATGAG.

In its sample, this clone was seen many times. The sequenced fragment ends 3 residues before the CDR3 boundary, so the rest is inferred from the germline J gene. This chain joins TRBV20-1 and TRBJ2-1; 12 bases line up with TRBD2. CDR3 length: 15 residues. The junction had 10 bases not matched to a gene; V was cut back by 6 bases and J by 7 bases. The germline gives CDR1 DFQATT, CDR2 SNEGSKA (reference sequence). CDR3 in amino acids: CSAKTSGGRGNEQFF. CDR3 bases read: TGCAGTGCCAAGACTAGCGGGGGCCGGGGGAATGAG.

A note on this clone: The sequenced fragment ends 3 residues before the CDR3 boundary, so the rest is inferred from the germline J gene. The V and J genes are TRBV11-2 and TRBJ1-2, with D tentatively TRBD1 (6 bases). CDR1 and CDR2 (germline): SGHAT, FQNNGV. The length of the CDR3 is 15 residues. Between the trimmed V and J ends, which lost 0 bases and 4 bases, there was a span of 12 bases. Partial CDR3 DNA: TGTGCCAGCAGCTTAGATCAGGGGAACATCTATGGC. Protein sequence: CASSLDQGNIYG. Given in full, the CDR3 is CASSLDQGNIYGYTF.

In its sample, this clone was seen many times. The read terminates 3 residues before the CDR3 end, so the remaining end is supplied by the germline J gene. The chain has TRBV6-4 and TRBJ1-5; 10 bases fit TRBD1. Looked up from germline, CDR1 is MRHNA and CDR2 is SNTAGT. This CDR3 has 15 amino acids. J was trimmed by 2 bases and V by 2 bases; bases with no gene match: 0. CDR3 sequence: CASSDGTGGNQPQHF. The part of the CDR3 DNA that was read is TGTGCCAGCAGTGACGGGACAGGGGGCAATCAGCCC.